The T cell receptor beta chain under discussion was sequenced for a study of regulatory T cells in long-lasting Graves disease. Time point in this sample: newly diagnosed GD, antithyroid drugs for less than 3 months. PBMC RNA served as the TCR library source. Each patient gave around 8.1 milliliters of EDTA-anticoagulated peripheral blood. Study findings and constraints: When disease was persistent, TRBV28, TRBJ1-2 and TRBJ2-5 were the favored segments. Whereas new patients shared roughly 910 public clonotypes, persistent patients shared more, at 2,500 to 3,500.

Per germline, CDR1 MNHNS and CDR2 SASEGT. The CDR3 runs to 12 residues. Trimming left V 7 bases short and J 6 bases short, with 9 bases between. HTBI primers from iRepertoire and Arm-PCR of CDR3 regions yielded the TCR beta libraries. TCRdb itself ran the multiplex PCR reads through MiXCR, one entry per CDR3 protein. The repertoire holds about 210,000 distinct CDR3 sequences, with 15% to 20% as singletons. The sample holds many counts of this clonotype. What it binds is unknown. Another study also made use of these data, one on T cells in Graves' hyperthyroidism and ophthalmopathy. As reported in that work: When ophthalmopathy did not progress within 18 months, Graves' hyperthyroidism was considered stable.

The starting material was peripheral blood mononuclear cells (PBMCs), obtained at new diagnosis, from a patient treated with antithyroid drugs. The gene calls are TRBV6-1 and TRBJ2-2; D is undetermined. The clonotype originates from a woman between 25 and 40 years old with Graves disease. The CDR3 protein is CASTPGSGELFF. CDR3 coding DNA: TGTGCCAGCACCCCCGGGTCCGGGGAGCTGTTTTTT.